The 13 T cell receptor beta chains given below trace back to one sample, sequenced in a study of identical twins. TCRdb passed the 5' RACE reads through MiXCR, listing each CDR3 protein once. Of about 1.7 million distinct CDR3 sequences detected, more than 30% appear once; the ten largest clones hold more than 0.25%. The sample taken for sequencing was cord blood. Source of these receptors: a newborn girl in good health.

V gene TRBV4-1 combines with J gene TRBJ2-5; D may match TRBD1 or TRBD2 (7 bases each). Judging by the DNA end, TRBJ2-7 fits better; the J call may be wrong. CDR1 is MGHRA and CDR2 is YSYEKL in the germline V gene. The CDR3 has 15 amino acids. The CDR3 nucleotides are TGCGCCAGCAGCTCCCAGGGGGGGCGAGACTACGAGCAGTACTTC. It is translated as CASSSQGGRDYEQYF.

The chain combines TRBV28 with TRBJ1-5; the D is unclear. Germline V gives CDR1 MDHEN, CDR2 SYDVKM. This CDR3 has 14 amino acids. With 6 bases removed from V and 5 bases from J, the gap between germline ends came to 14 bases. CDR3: CASRPTPRDQPQHF. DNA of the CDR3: TGTGCCAGCAGACCAACACCTAGGGATCAGCCCCAGCATTTT.

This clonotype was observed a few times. The CDR3 is CASSFQGVGNTEAFF. The CDR3 bases are TGCGCCAGCAGCTTCCAGGGCGTCGGGAACACTGAAGCTTTCTTT. This chain uses TRBV5-1 with TRBJ1-1; a weak D match, TRBD1 (5 bases). Per the germline V gene, CDR1 is SGHRS and CDR2 is YFSETQ. V was cut by 2 bases and J by 1 base, with 12 bases left in between. CDR3 length: 15 amino acids. Full variable domain (remainder filled in from reference TRBV5-1 and TRBJ1-1): KAGVTQTPRYLIKTRGQQVTLSCSPISGHRSVSWYQQTPGQGLQFLFEYFSETQRNKGNFPGRFSGRQFSNSRSEMNVSTLELGDSALYLCASSFQGVGNTEAFFGQGTRLTVV.

CDR3 region: CASNPGLPYGYTF. CDR3 coding DNA: TGTGCCAGCAACCCGGGACTCCCTTATGGCTACACCTTC. V is TRBV7-9 and J is TRBJ1-2, with D possibly being TRBD1 (5 bases). From germline, CDR1 is SEHNR and CDR2 FQNEAQ (reference sequence). The V end was cut by 7 bases, the J end by 5 bases, with 14 bases between. CDR3 length: 13 residues.

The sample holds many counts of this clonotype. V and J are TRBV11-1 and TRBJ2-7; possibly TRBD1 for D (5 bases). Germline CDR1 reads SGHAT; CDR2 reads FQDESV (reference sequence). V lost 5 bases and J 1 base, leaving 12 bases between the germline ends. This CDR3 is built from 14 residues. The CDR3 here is CASSATRGSYEQYF. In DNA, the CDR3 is TGTGCCAGCAGCGCAACAAGGGGATCCTACGAGCAGTACTTC.

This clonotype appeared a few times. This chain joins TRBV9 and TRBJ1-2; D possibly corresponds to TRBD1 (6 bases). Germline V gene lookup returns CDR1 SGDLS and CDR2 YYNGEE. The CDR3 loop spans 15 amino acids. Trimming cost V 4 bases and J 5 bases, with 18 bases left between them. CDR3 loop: CASSRATGYGYGYTF. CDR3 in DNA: TGTGCCAGCAGCAGAGCCACAGGGTACGGGTATGGCTACACCTTC.

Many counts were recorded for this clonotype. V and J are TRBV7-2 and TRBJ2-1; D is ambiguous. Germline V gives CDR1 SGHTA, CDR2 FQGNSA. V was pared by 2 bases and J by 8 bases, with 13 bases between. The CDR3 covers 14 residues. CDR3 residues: CASSLSASYYEQFF. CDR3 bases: TGTGCCAGCAGCTTATCGGCCAGTTATTATGAGCAGTTCTTC.

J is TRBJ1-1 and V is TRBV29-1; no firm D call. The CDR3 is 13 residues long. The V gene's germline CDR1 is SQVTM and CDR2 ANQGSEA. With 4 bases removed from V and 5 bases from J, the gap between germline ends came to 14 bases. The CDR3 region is CSVGGSGRTEAFF. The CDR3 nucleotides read TGCAGCGTTGGAGGGTCGGGTCGGACTGAAGCTTTCTTT.

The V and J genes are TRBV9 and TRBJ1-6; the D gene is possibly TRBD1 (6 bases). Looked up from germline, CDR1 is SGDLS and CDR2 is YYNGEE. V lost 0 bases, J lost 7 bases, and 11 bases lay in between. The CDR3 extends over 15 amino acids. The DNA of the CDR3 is TGTGCCAGCAGCGTAGGTGCAGGGGAAAATTCACCCCTCCACTTT. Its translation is CASSVGAGENSPLHF.

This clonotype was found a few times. CDR3 protein: CASSESPGKGEKLFF. The CDR3 nucleotides read TGTGCCAGCAGTGAAAGTCCAGGGAAGGGTGAAAAACTGTTTTTT. J is TRBJ1-4 and V is TRBV2, with D tentatively TRBD1 (5 bases). V lost 2 bases and J lost 7, with 14 bases in between. The CDR3 runs to 15 residues. Germline V gene sequence: CDR1 SNHLY, CDR2 FYNNEI.

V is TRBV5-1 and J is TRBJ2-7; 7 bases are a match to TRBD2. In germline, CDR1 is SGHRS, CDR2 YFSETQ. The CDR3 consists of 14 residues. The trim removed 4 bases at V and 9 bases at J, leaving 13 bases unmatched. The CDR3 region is CASSTGLVRDGQYF. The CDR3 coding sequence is TGCGCCAGCAGCACCGGACTAGTCAGGGACGGGCAGTACTTC.

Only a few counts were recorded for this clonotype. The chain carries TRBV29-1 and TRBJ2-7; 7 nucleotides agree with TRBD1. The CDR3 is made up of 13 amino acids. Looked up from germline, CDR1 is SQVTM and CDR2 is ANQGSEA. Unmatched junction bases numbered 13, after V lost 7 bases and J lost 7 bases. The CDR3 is CSGITGAPGEQYF. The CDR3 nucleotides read TGCAGCGGCATAACAGGGGCCCCTGGGGAGCAGTACTTC.

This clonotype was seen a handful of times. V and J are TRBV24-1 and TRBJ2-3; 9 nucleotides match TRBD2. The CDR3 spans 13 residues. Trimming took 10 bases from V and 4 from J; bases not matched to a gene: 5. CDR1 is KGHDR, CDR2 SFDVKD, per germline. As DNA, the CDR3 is TGTGCCACGCGCGGGGGGGCGGCAGATACGCAGTATTTT. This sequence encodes CATRGGAADTQYF.